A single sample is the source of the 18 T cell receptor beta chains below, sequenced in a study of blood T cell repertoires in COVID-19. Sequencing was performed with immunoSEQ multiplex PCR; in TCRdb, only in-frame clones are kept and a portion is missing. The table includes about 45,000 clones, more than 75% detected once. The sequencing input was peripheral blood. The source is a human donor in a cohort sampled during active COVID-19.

The CDR3 spells CASSLGGTDYGYTF. The CDR3 nucleotides are TGTGCCAGCTCACTGGGCGGGACGGACTATGGCTACACCTTC. V usage is TRBV18 and J usage is TRBJ1-2, with a tentative D call TRBD1 (5 bases). Germline V CDR1 and CDR2: KGHSH, LQKENI. CDR3 length: 14 amino acids. The V end lost 4 bases, the J end lost 3 bases, and 12 bases lay between the germline ends.

The CDR3 protein is CSVVPLARETQYF. CDR3 DNA sequence: TGCAGCGTTGTCCCGTTAGCTAGGGAGACCCAGTACTTC. The rearrangement links TRBV29-1 to TRBJ2-5; D remains ambiguous. Trimming stripped 4 bases from V and 5 bases from J, with 14 bases between. Per the germline V gene, CDR1 is SQVTM and CDR2 is ANQGSEA. The CDR3 consists of 13 residues.

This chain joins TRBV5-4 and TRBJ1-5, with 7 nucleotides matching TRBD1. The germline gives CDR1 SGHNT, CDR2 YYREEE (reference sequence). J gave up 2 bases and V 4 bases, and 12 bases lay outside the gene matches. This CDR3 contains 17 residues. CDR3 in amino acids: CASSEPGQPRGNQPQHF. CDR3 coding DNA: TGTGCCAGCAGCGAACCGGGACAGCCGCGTGGCAATCAGCCCCAGCATTTT.

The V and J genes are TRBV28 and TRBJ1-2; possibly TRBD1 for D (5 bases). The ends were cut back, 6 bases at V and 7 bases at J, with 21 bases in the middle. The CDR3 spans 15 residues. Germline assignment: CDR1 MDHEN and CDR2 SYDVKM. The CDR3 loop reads CASSSWGGLRGGYTF. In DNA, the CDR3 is TGTGCCAGCAGCTCATGGGGGGGTCTACGGGGTGGCTACACCTTC.

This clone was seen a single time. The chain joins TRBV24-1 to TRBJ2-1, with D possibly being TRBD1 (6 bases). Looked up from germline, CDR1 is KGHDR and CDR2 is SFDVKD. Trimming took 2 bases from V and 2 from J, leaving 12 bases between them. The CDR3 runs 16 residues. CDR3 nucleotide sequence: TGTGCCACCAGTGATTGGGGTAGGGGGACCTACAATGAGCAGTTCTTC. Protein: CATSDWGRGTYNEQFF.

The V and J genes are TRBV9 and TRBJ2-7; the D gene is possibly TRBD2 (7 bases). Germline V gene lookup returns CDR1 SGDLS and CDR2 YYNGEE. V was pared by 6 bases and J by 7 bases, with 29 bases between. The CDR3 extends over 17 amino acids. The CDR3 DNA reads TGTGCCAGCACCCGGGGGGCAACGGGCAGAGGAATGGGGGAGCAGTACTTC. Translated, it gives CASTRGATGRGMGEQYF. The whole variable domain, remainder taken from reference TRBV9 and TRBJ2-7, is DSGVTQTPKHLITATGQRVTLRCSPRSGDLSVYWYQQSLDQGLQFLIQYYNGEERAKGNILERFSAQQFPDLHSELNLSSLELGDSALYFCASTRGATGRGMGEQYFGPGTRLTVT.

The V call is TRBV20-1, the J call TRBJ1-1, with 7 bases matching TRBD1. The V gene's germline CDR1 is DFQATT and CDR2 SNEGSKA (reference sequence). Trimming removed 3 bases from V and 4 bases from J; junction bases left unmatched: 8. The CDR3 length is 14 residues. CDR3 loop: CSASKGASSTEAFF. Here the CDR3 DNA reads TGCAGTGCTAGTAAGGGGGCTTCGAGCACTGAAGCTTTCTTT.

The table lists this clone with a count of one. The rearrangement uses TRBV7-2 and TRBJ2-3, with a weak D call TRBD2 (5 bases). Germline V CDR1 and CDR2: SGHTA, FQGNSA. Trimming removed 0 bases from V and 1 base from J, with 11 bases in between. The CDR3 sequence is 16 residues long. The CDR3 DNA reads TGTGCCAGCAGCTTAGCATGGACTCGACGCACAGATACGCAGTATTTT. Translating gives CASSLAWTRRTDTQYF.

The CDR3 DNA sequence: TGTGCCAGCAGCGTAGGGCTAGCGGATAGCTCCTACAATGAGCAGTTCTTC. Translating gives CASSVGLADSSYNEQFF. This rearrangement joins TRBV9 to TRBJ2-1, with 7 bases lining up with TRBD2. Germline V gene sequence: CDR1 SGDLS, CDR2 YYNGEE. This CDR3 has 17 residues. The V and J ends lost 0 bases and 0 bases, in that order; junction bases with no gene match: 6.

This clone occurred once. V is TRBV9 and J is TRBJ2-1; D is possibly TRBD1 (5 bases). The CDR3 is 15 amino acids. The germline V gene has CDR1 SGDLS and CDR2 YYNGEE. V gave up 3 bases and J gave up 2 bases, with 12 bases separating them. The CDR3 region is CASSAQGSAYNEQFF. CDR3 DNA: TGTGCCAGCAGCGCGCAGGGCTCCGCCTACAATGAGCAGTTCTTC.

CDR3 loop: CASSDLGGRFSNQPQHF. CDR3 coding DNA: TGTGCCAGCAGTGATCTCGGGGGAAGGTTTAGCAATCAGCCCCAGCATTTT. The J gene is TRBJ1-5, the V gene TRBV2; D is possibly TRBD1 (5 bases). Germline V gives CDR1 SNHLY, CDR2 FYNNEI. With 3 bases removed from V and 0 bases from J, the gap between germline ends came to 15 bases. The CDR3 covers 17 residues.

CDR3 sequence (DNA): TGTGCCAGCAGCTCCCCAACTAGCGGCACAGATACGCAGTATTTT. It specifies CASSSPTSGTDTQYF. This chain connects TRBV5-4 to TRBJ2-3; 7 nucleotides line up with TRBD2. The CDR3 runs 15 residues. V trimming: 3 bases; J trimming: 1 base; junction bases outside the gene matches: 5. Germline CDR1 SGHNT, CDR2 YYREEE (reference sequence).

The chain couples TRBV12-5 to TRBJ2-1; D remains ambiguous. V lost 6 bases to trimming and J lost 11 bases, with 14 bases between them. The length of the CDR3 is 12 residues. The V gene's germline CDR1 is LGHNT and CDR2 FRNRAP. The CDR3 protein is CASGLTEEKQFF. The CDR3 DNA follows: TGTGCTAGTGGCCTGACTGAAGAAAAGCAGTTCTTC. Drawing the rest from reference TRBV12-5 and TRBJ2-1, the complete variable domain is DARVTQTPRHKVTEMGQEVTMRCQPILGHNTVFWYRQTMMQGLELLAYFRNRAPLDDSGMPKDRFSAEMPDATLATLKIQPSEPRDSAVYFCASGLTEEKQFFGPGTRLTVL.

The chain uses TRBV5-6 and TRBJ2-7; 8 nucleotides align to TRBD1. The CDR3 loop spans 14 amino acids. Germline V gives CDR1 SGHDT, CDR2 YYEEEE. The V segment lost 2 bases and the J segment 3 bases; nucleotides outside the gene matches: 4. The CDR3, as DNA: TGTGCCAGCAGCTTTACAGGGGGAGTCTACGAGCAGTACTTC. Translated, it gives CASSFTGGVYEQYF.

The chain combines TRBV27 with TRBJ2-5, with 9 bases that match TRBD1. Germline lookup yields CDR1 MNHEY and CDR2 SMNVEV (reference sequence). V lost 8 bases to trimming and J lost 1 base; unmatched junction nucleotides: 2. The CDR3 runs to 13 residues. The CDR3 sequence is CASGQGIQETQYF. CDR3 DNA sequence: TGTGCCAGCGGACAGGGGATCCAAGAGACCCAGTACTTC.

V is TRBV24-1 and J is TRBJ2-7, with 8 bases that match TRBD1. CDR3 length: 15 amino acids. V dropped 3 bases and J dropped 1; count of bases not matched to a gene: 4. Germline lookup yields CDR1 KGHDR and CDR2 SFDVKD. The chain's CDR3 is CATSDPGTGSYEQYF. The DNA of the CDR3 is TGTGCCACCAGTGATCCCGGGACAGGTTCCTACGAGCAGTACTTC.

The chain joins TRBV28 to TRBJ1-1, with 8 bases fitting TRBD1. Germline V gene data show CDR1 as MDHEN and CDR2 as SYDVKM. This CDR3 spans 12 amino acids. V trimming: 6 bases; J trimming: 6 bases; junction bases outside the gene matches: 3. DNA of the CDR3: TGTGCCAGCAGCTGGACAGGGCCTGAAGCTTTCTTT. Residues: CASSWTGPEAFF.

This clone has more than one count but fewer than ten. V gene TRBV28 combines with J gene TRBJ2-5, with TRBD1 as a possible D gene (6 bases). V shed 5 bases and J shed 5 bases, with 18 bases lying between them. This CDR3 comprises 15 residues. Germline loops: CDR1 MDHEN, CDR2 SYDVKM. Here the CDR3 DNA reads TGTGCCAGCAGTCCTCTCACAGGGTTGAAGGAGACCCAGTACTTC. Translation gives CASSPLTGLKETQYF.